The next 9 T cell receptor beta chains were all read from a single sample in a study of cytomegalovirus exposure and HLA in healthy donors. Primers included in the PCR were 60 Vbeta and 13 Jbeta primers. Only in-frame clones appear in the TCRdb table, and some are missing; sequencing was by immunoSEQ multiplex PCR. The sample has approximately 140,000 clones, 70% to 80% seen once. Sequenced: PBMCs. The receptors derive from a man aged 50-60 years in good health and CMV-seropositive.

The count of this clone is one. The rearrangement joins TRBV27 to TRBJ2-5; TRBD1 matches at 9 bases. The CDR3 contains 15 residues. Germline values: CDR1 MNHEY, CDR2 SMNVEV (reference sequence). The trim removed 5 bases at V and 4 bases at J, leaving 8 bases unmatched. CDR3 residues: CASSNGQGFTETQYF. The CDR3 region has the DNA TGTGCCAGCAGTAATGGACAGGGGTTCACAGAGACCCAGTACTTC.

CDR3 in amino acids: CASSQDQAGGGEQYF. The CDR3 region has the DNA TGTGCCAGCAGCCAAGATCAAGCGGGAGGCGGCGAGCAGTACTTC. J is TRBJ2-7 and V is TRBV4-2; TRBD2 aligns across 9 bases. This CDR3 is 15 amino acids long. The V segment lost 0 bases and the J segment 6 bases; nucleotides outside the gene matches: 6. Per germline, CDR1 LGHNA and CDR2 YNFKEQ.

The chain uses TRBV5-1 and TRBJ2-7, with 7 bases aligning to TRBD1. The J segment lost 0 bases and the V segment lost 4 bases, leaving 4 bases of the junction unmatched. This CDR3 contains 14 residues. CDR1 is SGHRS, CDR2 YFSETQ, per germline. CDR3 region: CASSPWDSSYEQYF. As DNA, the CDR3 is TGCGCCAGCAGCCCATGGGACAGCTCCTACGAGCAGTACTTC.

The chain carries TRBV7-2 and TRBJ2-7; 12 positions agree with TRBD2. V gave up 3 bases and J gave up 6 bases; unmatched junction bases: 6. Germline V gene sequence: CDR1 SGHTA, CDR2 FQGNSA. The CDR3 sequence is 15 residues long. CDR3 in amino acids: CASSLGTSGRTEQYF. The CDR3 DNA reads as TGTGCCAGCAGCTTGGGTACTAGCGGGAGGACCGAGCAGTACTTC.

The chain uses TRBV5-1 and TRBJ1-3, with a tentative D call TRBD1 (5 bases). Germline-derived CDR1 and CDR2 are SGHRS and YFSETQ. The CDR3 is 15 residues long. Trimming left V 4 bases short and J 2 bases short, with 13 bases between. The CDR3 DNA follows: TGCGCCAGCAGCACTACAGGATTAACTGGAAACACCATATATTTT. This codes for CASSTTGLTGNTIYF.

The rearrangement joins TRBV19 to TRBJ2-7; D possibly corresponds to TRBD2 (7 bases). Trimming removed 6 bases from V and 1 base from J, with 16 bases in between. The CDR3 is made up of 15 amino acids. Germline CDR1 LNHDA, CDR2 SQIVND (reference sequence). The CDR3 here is CASRLAGAGSYEQYF. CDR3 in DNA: TGTGCCAGTAGACTGGCGGGGGCCGGGTCCTACGAGCAGTACTTC.

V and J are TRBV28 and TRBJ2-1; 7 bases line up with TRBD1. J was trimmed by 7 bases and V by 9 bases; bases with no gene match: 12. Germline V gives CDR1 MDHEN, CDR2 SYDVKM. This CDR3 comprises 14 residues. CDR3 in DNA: TGTGCCAGTGAAGACAGGGATACTAGGAATGAGCAGTTCTTC. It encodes CASEDRDTRNEQFF.

The CDR3 DNA follows: TGCAGCGTTGGTTTCGGGGACTACGAGCAGTACTTC. This encodes CSVGFGDYEQYF. This chain links TRBV29-1 with TRBJ2-7; the D gene is possibly TRBD2 (5 bases). Germline CDR1 SQVTM, CDR2 ANQGSEA. V lost 4 bases and J 3 bases, leaving 10 bases between the germline ends. CDR3 length: 12 residues.

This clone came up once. In DNA, the CDR3 is TGTGCCAGTAGTATAACTAGCGGGGCGAACACCGGGGAGCTGTTTTTT. Translated, it gives CASSITSGANTGELFF. The V and J genes are TRBV19 and TRBJ2-2; 10 nucleotides line up with TRBD2. Germline assignment: CDR1 LNHDA and CDR2 SQIVND (reference sequence). CDR3 length equals 16 residues. The junction had 0 bases not matched to a gene; V was cut back by 2 bases and J by 0 bases.